The T cell receptor (beta chain) described here comes from a study of blood T cells in healthy people across ages. General study results and limits: Across the age range, TCR beta diversity per million T cells fell in a roughly linear way.

Turning to this clonotype: The antigen remains undetermined.

A second about 6 to 12 cycle PCR used barcoded and J-beta primers. From the 5' RACE reads, TCRdb called clonotypes with MiXCR, one entry per CDR3 protein. The sample has roughly 1.4 million distinct CDR3 sequences; approximately 63% are singletons. The CDR3 covers 15 residues. V was clipped by 1 base and J by 3 bases; unmatched bases: 6. Germline assignment: CDR1 DFQATT and CDR2 SNEGSKA (reference sequence). Total RNA, at least 6 micrograms per sample, was extracted from PBMCs. The TCR originated in a man younger than 35 in good health. Material: blood. The chain carries TRBV20-1 and TRBJ1-1, with 9 bases aligning to TRBD1. This chain's CDR3 is CSARVQDRGDTEAFF. CDR3 DNA sequence: TGCAGTGCTAGAGTCCAGGACAGGGGAGACACTGAAGCTTTCTTT.